This T cell receptor (beta chain) comes out of a study of response to subunit inactivated influenza vaccine. Between the trimmed V and J ends, which lost 6 bases and 0 bases, there was a span of 11 bases. Per the germline V gene, CDR1 is DFQATT and CDR2 is SNEGSKA (reference sequence). This CDR3 is built from 13 residues. Each CDR3 protein is one row after TCRdb ran MiXCR on the RT-PCR reads. The top ten hold 9.5% to 13% of the sample, which has 530,000 or so distinct CDR3 sequences, 12% seen once. This clonotype showed up many times. This clonotype originated in a man aged 50-59 years who received an inactivated influenza vaccine. Sequencing used PBMCs from blood, obtained on the day of vaccination. The J gene is TRBJ2-5, the V gene TRBV20-1; D may be TRBD2 (5 bases). CDR3 sequence (DNA): TGCAGTGCGCAAGGACTGGACCAAGAGACCCAGTACTTC. It codes for CSAQGLDQETQYF.